This T cell receptor beta chain was found in a study of cytomegalovirus exposure and HLA in healthy donors (dated by TCRdb to about 2017). Regarding the complete study: An earlier analysis of several hundred of the donors reported 276 Gb of sequence data and about 120 million unique TCR beta sequences obtained from approximately 180 million T cells. To predict cytomegalovirus infection status, the study combined high-throughput TCR immunosequencing, statistical association of individual TCRs with disease status, and machine learning. Because of strong linkage in the cohort, five DR-DQ haplotypes were treated as single units for association and clustering. HLA typing covered class I and class II loci at four-digit resolution. The number of typed donors differed by locus: about 620-640 for A, B, C, DRB1 and DQB1; some 500 for DQA1; 606 for DPA1; and about 470 for DPB1. In a later analysis, previously published TCR beta repertoires from fewer than 750 donors were re-analyzed and high-resolution HLA genotyping was added so that TCR occurrence patterns could be studied. A later genetic analysis took genome-wide SNP genotypes for about 65% of the 666 donors and used that subset as a discovery cohort. Every discovery cohort repertoire had been produced on one sequencing platform. The genetic ancestry cluster associated with self-reported Caucasian donors included about four fifths of the 398 genotyped donors. Along with the roughly 670-subject first cohort, a separate validation cohort of some 130 different subjects was used. About 300 gigabases of sequencing data and around 87 million unique TCR sequences were included in an early release covering 500 to 750 HLA-typed donors. Rather than drawing on any new phenotypic data, the later analysis identified candidate immune exposures from TCR beta sequences and the way those sequences occurred across donors. On average, over 200,000 unique TCR beta nucleotide sequences were sequenced per donor among 398 genotyped donors of the cohort, with 15% to 20% of those sequences being non-productive. An earlier analysis of about 620 of the donors applied high-throughput TCR beta sequencing to assess whether each TCR beta V gene segment acted as functional or pseudogenic. The study aimed to test whether cataloging public T cell receptors could reveal signatures of past pathogen exposure. The study used immunosequencing to profile the T cell repertoires of 666 subjects and linked those repertoires to cytomegalovirus serostatus. Donor age, sex, ethnicity and CMV serostatus were compiled alongside the repertoire data. Here is what the overall study found, with its caveats: Because counts were too low, some 16 rarely observed V segments, including chromosome 9 orphons, were excluded from the earlier analysis of some 540 of the donors. V-gene and J-gene trimming of TCR beta chains was associated with a missense DCLRE1C variant in a later genetic analysis, and the association was replicated in an independent cohort. In a later analysis, TCR association rates were found to vary across HLA loci, with the most associated TCRs seen for DRB1 alleles and the fewest for HLA-C alleles. Most TCR sequences were observed very rarely across donors, whereas some public TCRs were present in many individuals. The presence/absence analyses assumed that sequencing depth was roughly uniform across donors, and that assumption may not be true. Because HLA typing was unavailable for some donors at each locus, only the typed subset was used in association tests. Compared with the roughly 670-donor mean, donors in an Asian-associated ancestry cluster had fewer N-insertions in productive TCRs, according to a later genetic analysis. Specific HLA alleles were associated with roughly 17,000 TCR beta sequences at a false discovery rate of 0.05 in a later analysis. A further reported finding was that TCR beta sequences accurately predicted the HLA-A and HLA-B alleles for most subjects in the first cohort. In vitro tests confirmed that a few of the cytomegalovirus-associated TCR beta chains recognize cytomegalovirus antigens. This cohort had only TCR beta chains sequenced, and the lack of alpha or paired-chain data limited which features could be detected. Broadly in line with IMGT annotations, most TCR beta V segments showed up in productive rearrangements about 87% or about 30% of the time in an earlier analysis of some 590 of the donors. A total of around 150 TCR beta chains were listed by the study as associated with cytomegalovirus. A cluster of highly shared sequence variants was judged likely to be a technical artifact of the sequencing pipeline. Immune exposure information for the cohort was limited to CMV serostatus. Correlated functional status among segregating V segments might reflect linkage disequilibrium, but an unknown experimental factor could not be ruled out. When HLA alleles, especially DR and DQ, strongly co-occurred, attributing TCR associations to individual alleles was difficult. In a later analysis, HLA-associated TCR beta chains were found to be more clonally expanded and to have lower generation probabilities than equally common non-associated chains. The classifier was reported to diagnose cytomegalovirus status with high specificity and sensitivity in both the original cohort and the validation cohort. The authors suggested that the approach could potentially be generalized to other disease states and immunological phenotypes. According to a later analysis, parvovirus B19, influenza, CMV and Epstein-Barr virus appeared linked to several top co-occurrence clusters. Some IMGT-functional V segments, including TRBV6-2 and TRBV6-3, could not be distinguished by the 87-base-pair reads and were therefore excluded. In a later analysis, most CMV-associated TCR beta chains were found to appear HLA-restricted, with HLA associations seemingly driven largely by CMV exposure.

CDR1 and CDR2, looked up from the germline V gene, are SQVTM and ANQGSEA. CDR3 length: 13 amino acids, cysteine to phenylalanine. Only the CDR3 part of the read is kept: 39 bases, read in frame from the first base. Trimming costs V 3 bases and J 6 bases, and their ends lie 14 bases apart. Library method: the immunoSEQ multiplex PCR assay. The multiplex PCR relied on a mix of 60 forward primers for TCR Vbeta segments and 13 reverse primers for TCR Jbeta segments. A multiplex PCR assay on genomic DNA amplified the CDR3 region of rearranged TCR beta genes. On the Illumina HiSeq System, the amplified TCR beta libraries were sequenced as 87-base-pair reads. The authors processed their data as follows. A later analysis tallied approximately 87 million unique TCR beta chains across the 666 repertoires, and about 12 million of those chains were shared by two or more donors. Raw reads were error-corrected and collapsed into unique sequences by a nearest-neighbor algorithm in which closely related sequences were merged to remove PCR and sequencing errors. To assign V, D and J gene segments, CDR3 sequences were aligned to IMGT reference sequences. For a sequence to be retained, at least a six-nucleotide match to both a V gene segment and a J gene segment was required. A rearrangement was called productive if the CDR3 had no stop codons and remained in frame with V and J, and every other rearrangement was called non-productive. CDR3 was defined by IMGT convention, running from the second conserved V-encoded cysteine to the conserved J-encoded phenylalanine. The earlier analysis of about 530 of the donors excluded any sequence lacking an unambiguous match to a single V gene segment. In an earlier analysis of some 590 of the donors, V segments were called functional above 56.7% productive rearrangements and were called segregating when the between-donor standard deviation exceeded 5%. A statistical classification framework was developed to diagnose cytomegalovirus status using the catalog of TCR beta chain sequences. A later analysis assigned V and J genes by comparing TCR nucleotide sequences with IMGT/GENE-DB human TR gene sequences. The TCRdist pipeline was used in a later analysis to assign CDR3 sequences and most-parsimonious VDJ recombination scenarios. In a later analysis, every TCR beta chain was defined by the combination of its CDR3 amino acid sequence and its V-gene family, and reads without a unique V-gene family were dropped. A later analysis removed 550 to 700 highly shared, low-generation-probability nucleotide sequences to deal with suspected cross-contamination and a sequencing artifact. For each public chain, a later analysis derived a clonal expansion index from normalized ranks of inferred template counts within each repertoire. A later analysis computed generation probabilities with a VDJ recombination model fitted to out-of-frame rearrangements, and checked the results against IGoR. In a later analysis, TCR-TCR, TCR-HLA and TCR-CMV co-occurrence was scored with hypergeometric tests, and a repertoire-size bias correction was applied to TCR pairs. In a later analysis, false discovery rates were estimated by permuting HLA or CMV assignments 20 times. In a later analysis, co-occurring TCRs were grouped using DBSCAN, with TCRdist sequence similarity added in when clustering inside HLA-allele-positive subsets. Repertoires with fewer than 30,000 or more than 120,000 public chains were left out of co-occurrence clustering, as were four to six repertoires with anomalous nucleotide sharing. TCRdb obtained this table from immuneACCESS and retained in-frame rearrangements with V and J assigned. These tables miss some clones; where compared with another copy, unresolved V genes account for less than half of the shortfall, and the remainder is unexplained. The V and J calls and clone size were taken over from that table, and D and trimming were inferred from the DNA. Here the sample has 120,000 or so clones; 80% occur a single time. 7.5% to 9.5% of the sample comes from the top ten.

The cohort consisted of 650 to 850 healthy bone marrow donors. Cohort members were all nominally healthy when sampled, although unrecorded immune exposures were likely present. The donor was CMV seropositive and belonged to the group of 250 to 300 seropositive cohort members. A peripheral blood sample was provided by each donor, and peripheral blood mononuclear cells were used for TCR beta sequencing. Genomic DNA was extracted from the blood cell samples with the Qiagen DNeasy Blood Extraction Kit. Comments on this clone: Its binding antigen is unknown. No quality values exist for individual bases; no much larger clone is one base distant.

Material for sequencing was PBMCs. This sequence originates from a man aged 25-45 years in good health and CMV-seropositive. The chain joins TRBV29-1 to TRBJ2-5, with TRBD2 tentatively as D gene (6 bases match). DNA sequence: TGCAGCGTTGAGAGTCTGGGGGGAAAGACCCAGTACTTC. Its coded protein is CSVESLGGKTQYF.